This TCR beta chain came from a study of cytomegalovirus exposure and HLA in healthy donors. Study summary: Membership in the Caucasian-associated ancestry cluster was found for around 85% of roughly 400 genotyped donors.

Study-wide results and limits: A later analysis found common viral pathogens apparently linked to several of the most significant clusters. The study had only CMV serostatus as immune exposure information. For most subjects, TCR beta sequences were reported to predict HLA-A and HLA-B alleles with accuracy.

J gave up 3 bases and V 6 bases, and 10 bases lay outside the gene matches. The CDR3 is made up of 15 amino acids. CDR1 is SGHNT, CDR2 YYREEE, per germline (reference sequence). Concerning this clone itself: The antigen is undetermined.

Both 60 Vbeta primers and 13 Jbeta primers went into the PCR. The protocol was immunoSEQ multiplex PCR, while the TCRdb copy is restricted to in-frame clones and leaves out a portion. This table has around 200,000 clones, about 79% appearing once. J is TRBJ1-1 and V is TRBV5-4; 8 positions agree with TRBD1. Material for sequencing was PBMCs. The sequence derives from a male donor in good health and CMV-seronegative. CDR3 sequence (DNA): TGTGCCAGCACCCGAGGGCACAGGGGGGACACTGAAGCTTTCTTT. This gives the protein CASTRGHRGDTEAFF.